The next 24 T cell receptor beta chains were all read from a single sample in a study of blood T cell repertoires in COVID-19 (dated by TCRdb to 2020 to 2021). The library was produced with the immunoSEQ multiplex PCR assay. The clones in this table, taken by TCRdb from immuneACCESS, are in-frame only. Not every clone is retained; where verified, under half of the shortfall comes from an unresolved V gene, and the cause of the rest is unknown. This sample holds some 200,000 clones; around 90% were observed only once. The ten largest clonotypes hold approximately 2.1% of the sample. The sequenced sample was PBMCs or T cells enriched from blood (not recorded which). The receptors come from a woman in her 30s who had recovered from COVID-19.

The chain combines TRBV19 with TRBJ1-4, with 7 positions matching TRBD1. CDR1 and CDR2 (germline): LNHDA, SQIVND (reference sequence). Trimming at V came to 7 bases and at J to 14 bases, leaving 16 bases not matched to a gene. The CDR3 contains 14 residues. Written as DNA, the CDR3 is TGTGCCAGTACGGGCAGGGGGTTGACCGGATCGCTGTTTTTT. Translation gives CASTGRGLTGSLFF. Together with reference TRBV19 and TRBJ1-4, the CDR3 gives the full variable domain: DGGITQSPKYLFRKEGQNVTLSCEQNLNHDAMYWYRQDPGQGLRLIYYSQIVNDFQKGDIAEGYSVSREKKESFPLTVTSAQKNPTAFYLCASTGRGLTGSLFFGSGTQLSVL.

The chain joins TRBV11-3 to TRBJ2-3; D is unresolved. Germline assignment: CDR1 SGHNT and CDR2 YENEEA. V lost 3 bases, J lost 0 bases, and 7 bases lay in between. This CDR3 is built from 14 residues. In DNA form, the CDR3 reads TGTGCCAGCAGCTTCGGTACTAGCACAGATACGCAGTATTTT. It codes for CASSFGTSTDTQYF.

CDR3 in amino acids: CASGLAPAGGYEQYF. In DNA form, the CDR3 reads TGTGCTAGTGGTTTGGCCCCAGCGGGGGGCTACGAGCAGTACTTC. V gene TRBV12-5 combines with J gene TRBJ2-7, with 9 nucleotides matching TRBD2. Germline V CDR1 and CDR2: LGHNT, FRNRAP. The CDR3 is made up of 15 amino acids. The junction had 4 bases not matched to a gene; V was cut back by 1 base and J by 3 bases.

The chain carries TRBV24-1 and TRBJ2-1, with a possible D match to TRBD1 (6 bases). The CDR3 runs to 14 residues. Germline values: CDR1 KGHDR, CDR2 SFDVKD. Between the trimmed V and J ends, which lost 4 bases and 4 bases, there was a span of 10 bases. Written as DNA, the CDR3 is TGTGCCACCAGTGACTCCGGGACATACAATGAGCAGTTCTTC. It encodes CATSDSGTYNEQFF.

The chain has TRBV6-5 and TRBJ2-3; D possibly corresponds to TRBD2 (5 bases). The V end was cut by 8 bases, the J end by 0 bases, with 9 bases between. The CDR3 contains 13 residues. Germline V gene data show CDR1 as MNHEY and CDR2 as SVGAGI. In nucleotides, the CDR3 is TGTGCCAGCGGGAGCGATAGCACAGATACGCAGTATTTT. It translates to CASGSDSTDTQYF.

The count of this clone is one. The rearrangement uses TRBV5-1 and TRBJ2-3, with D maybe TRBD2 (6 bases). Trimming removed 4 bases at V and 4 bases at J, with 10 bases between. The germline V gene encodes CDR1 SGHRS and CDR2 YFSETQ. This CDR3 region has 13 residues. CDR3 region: CASSNRRADTQYF. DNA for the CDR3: TGCGCCAGCAGCAACAGGAGGGCAGATACGCAGTATTTT.

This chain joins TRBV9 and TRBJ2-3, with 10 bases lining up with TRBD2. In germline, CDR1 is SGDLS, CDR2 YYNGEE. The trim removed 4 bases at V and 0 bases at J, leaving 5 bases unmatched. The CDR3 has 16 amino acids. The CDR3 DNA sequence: TGTGCCAGCAGCATTCCTAGCGGGGGTAGCACAGATACGCAGTATTTT. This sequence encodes CASSIPSGGSTDTQYF. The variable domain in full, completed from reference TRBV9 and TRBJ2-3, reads DSGVTQTPKHLITATGQRVTLRCSPRSGDLSVYWYQQSLDQGLQFLIQYYNGEERAKGNILERFSAQQFPDLHSELNLSSLELGDSALYFCASSIPSGGSTDTQYFGPGTRLTVL.

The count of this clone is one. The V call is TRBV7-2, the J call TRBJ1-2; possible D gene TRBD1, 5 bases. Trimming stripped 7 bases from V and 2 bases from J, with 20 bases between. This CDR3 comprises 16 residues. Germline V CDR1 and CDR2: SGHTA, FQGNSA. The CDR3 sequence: CASTTGGGTQNYGYTF. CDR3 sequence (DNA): TGTGCCAGCACCACGGGGGGTGGGACCCAAAACTATGGCTACACCTTC.

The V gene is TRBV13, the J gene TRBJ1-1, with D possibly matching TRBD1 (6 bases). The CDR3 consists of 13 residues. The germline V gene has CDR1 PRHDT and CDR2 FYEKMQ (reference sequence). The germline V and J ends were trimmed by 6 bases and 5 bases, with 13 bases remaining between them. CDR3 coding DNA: TGTGCCAGCAGTTTTGGGGGCGGGACTGAAGCTTTCTTT. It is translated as CASSFGGGTEAFF.

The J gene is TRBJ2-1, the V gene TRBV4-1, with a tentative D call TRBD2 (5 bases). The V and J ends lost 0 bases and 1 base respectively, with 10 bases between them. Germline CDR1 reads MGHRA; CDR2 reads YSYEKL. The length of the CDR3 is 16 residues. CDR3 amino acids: CASSQDEGWSYNEQFF. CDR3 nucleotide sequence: TGCGCCAGCAGCCAAGATGAGGGTTGGTCCTACAATGAGCAGTTCTTC.

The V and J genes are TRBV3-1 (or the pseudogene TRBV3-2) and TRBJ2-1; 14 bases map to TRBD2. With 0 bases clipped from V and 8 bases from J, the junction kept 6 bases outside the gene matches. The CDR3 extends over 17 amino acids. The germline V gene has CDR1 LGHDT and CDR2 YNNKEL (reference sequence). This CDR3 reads CASSQEGWTSGRHEQFF. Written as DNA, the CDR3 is TGTGCCAGCAGCCAAGAAGGTTGGACTAGCGGGAGGCATGAGCAGTTCTTC.

CDR3 DNA sequence: TGTGCCAGTAGTTTGGACAGGGAGGAGGAAAAACTGTTTTTT. It is translated as CASSLDREEEKLFF. The chain joins TRBV19 to TRBJ1-4; 8 bases are a match to TRBD1. The CDR3 has 14 residues. Per germline, CDR1 LNHDA and CDR2 SQIVND (reference sequence). J lost 8 bases, V lost 5 bases, and 7 bases had no gene match.

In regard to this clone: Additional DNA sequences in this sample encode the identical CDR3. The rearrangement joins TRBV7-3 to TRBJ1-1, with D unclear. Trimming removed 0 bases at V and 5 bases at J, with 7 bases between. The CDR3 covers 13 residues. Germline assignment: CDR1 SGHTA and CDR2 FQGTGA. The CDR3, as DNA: TGTGCCAGCAGCTTAACGGGAGGGACTGAAGCTTTCTTT. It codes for CASSLTGGTEAFF.

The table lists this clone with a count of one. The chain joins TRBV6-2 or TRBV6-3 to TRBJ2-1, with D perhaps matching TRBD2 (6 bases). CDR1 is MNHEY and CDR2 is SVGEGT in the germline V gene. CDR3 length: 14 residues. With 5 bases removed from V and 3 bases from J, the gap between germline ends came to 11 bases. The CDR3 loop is CASSHPDYYNEQFF. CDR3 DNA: TGTGCCAGCAGTCACCCGGACTACTACAATGAGCAGTTCTTC.

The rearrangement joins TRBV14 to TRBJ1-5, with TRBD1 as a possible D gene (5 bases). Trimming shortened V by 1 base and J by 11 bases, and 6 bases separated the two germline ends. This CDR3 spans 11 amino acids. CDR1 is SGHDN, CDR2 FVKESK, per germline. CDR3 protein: CASSQGGAQHF. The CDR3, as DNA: TGTGCCAGCAGCCAAGGGGGGGCCCAGCATTTT.

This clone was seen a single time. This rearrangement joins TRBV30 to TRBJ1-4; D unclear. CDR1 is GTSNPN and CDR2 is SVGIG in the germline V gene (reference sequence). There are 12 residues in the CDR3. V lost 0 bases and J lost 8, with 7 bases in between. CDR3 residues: CAWSVQSEKLFF. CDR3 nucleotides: TGTGCCTGGAGTGTACAGTCGGAAAAACTGTTTTTT.

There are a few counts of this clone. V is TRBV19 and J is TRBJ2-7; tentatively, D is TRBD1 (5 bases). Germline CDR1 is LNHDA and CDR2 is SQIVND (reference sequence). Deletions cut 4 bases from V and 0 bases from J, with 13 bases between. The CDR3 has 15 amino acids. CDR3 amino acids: CASSRKQESSYEQYF. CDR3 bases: TGTGCCAGTAGTAGAAAACAGGAGAGCTCCTACGAGCAGTACTTC.

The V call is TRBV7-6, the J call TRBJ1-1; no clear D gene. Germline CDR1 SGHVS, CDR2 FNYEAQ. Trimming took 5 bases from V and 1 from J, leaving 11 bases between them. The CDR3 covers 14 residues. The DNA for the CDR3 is TGTGCCAGCAGCATTAGTGTTGGGAACACTGAAGCTTTCTTT. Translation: CASSISVGNTEAFF.

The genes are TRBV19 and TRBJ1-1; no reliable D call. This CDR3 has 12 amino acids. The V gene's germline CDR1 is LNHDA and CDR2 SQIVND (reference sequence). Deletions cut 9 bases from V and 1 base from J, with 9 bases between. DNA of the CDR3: TGTGCCAGCCGACCGGGGAACACTGAAGCTTTCTTT. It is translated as CASRPGNTEAFF. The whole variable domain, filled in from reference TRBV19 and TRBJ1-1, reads DGGITQSPKYLFRKEGQNVTLSCEQNLNHDAMYWYRQDPGQGLRLIYYSQIVNDFQKGDIAEGYSVSREKKESFPLTVTSAQKNPTAFYLCASRPGNTEAFFGQGTRLTVV.

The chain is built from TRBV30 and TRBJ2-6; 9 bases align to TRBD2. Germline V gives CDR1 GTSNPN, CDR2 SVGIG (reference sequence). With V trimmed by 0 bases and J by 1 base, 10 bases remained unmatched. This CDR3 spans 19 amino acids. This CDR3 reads CAWSVHFAGGVSGANVLTF. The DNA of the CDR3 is TGTGCCTGGAGTGTACATTTCGCGGGGGGGGTATCTGGGGCCAACGTCCTGACTTTC.

The CDR3 DNA reads as TGTGCCTGGAGGAAGAGAAACTCTGGAAACACCATATATTTT. Translating it yields CAWRKRNSGNTIYF. This chain connects TRBV30 to TRBJ1-3, with D hard to call. The CDR3 runs 14 residues. Germline lookup yields CDR1 GTSNPN and CDR2 SVGIG (reference sequence). The ends were cut back, 3 bases at V and 0 bases at J, with 9 bases in the middle.

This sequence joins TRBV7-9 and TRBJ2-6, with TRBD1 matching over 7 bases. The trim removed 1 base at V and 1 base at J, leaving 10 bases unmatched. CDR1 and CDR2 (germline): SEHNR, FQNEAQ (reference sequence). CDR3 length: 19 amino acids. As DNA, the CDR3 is TGTGCCAGCAGCTTAGGGATGAACAGGGGTTTTTCTGGGGCCAACGTCCTGACTTTC. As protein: CASSLGMNRGFSGANVLTF. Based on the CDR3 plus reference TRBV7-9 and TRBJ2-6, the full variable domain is DTGVSQNPRHKITKRGQNVTFRCDPISEHNRLYWYRQTLGQGPEFLTYFQNEAQLEKSRLLSDRFSAERPKGSFSTLEIQRTEQGDSAMYLCASSLGMNRGFSGANVLTFGAGSRLTVL.

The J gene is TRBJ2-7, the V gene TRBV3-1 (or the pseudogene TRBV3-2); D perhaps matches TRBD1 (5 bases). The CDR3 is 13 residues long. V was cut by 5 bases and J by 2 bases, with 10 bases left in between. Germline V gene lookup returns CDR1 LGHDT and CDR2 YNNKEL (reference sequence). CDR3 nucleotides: TGTGCCAGCAGCGACAGACAAGCCTACGAGCAGTACTTC. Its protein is CASSDRQAYEQYF.

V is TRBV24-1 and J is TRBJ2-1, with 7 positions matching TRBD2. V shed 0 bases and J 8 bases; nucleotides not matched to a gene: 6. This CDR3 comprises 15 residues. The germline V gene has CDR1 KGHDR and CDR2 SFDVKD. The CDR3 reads CATSDLASGGHEQFF. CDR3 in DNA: TGTGCCACCAGTGATTTGGCTAGCGGCGGCCATGAGCAGTTCTTC.